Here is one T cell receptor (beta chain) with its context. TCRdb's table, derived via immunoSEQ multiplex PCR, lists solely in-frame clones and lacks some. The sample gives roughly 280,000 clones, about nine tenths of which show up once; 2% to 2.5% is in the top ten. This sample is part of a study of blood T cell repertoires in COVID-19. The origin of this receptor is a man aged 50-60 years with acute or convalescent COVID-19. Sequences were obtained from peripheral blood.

The CDR3 is CASSIVRVEAGAPQHF. CDR3 in DNA: TGTGCCAGTAGTATAGTAAGGGTAGAAGCGGGTGCGCCCCAGCATTTT. The V and J genes are TRBV19 and TRBJ1-5; D is ambiguous. Trimming took off 1 base at V and 9 bases at J, with 19 bases between the two ends. CDR1 and CDR2 (germline): LNHDA, SQIVND (reference sequence). CDR3 size: 16 residues.